Below are 9 T cell receptor beta chains sequenced from a single sample in a study of T cells expressing NK-cell markers (dated by TCRdb to the early 2020s). Preparation of the library involved 5' RACE. This sample was sequenced with an Illumina HiSeq 2000. Each CDR3 protein sequence appears as one entry after TCRdb reprocessed the reads, and no DNA is included. The sample's table lists a count of 300,000 to 450,000 distinct CDR3 sequences. The top ten clones comprise around 5% of the sample. Sequenced: blood T cells: a sorted CD56 or NKG2C T cell subset, CD4+ or CD8+ T cells, or bulk PBMC T cells (not recorded which). These TCRs come from a man between 18 and 69 years old in good health.

This rearrangement joins TRBV12-3 or TRBV12-4 to TRBJ2-7; lacking DNA, the TRBD1 call made by TCRdb goes unchecked. The CDR3 is 14 amino acids. CDR3 loop: CASSLAGGLAEQYF.

J is TRBJ1-6 and V is TRBV19; TCRdb's D call, TRBD1, is unchecked because there is no DNA. The CDR3 spans 14 residues. Per germline, CDR1 LNHDA and CDR2 SQIVND (reference sequence). The CDR3 loop is CASSIRQPGPPLHF.

The chain uses TRBV12-3 or TRBV12-4 and TRBJ1-1; there is no DNA to check the TCRdb D call of TRBD1. The CDR3 is made up of 15 amino acids. This chain's CDR3 is CASSLLGGGGDEAFF.

V gene TRBV18 combines with J gene TRBJ2-7; TCRdb names TRBD1, which stays unverified in the absence of DNA. CDR1 is KGHSH and CDR2 is LQKENI in the germline V gene. This CDR3 comprises 18 residues. The CDR3 loop is CASSPAAPGGARSYEQYF. The full variable domain, with the rest looked up from reference TRBV18 and TRBJ2-7, is NAGVMQNPRHLVRRRGQEARLRCSPMKGHSHVYWYRQLPEEGLKFMVYLQKENIIDESGMPKERFSAEFPKEGPSILRIQQVVRGDSAAYFCASSPAAPGGARSYEQYFGPGTRLTVT.

V usage is TRBV3-1 and J usage is TRBJ2-2; TCRdb's assignment of TRBD1 cannot be checked, as there is no DNA. The length of the CDR3 is 16 residues. Germline V gene data show CDR1 as LGHDT and CDR2 as YNNKEL (reference sequence). The chain's CDR3 is CASSAPDRANTGELFF.

The V and J genes are TRBV12-2 and TRBJ2-3. TRBV12-2 is noted as a pseudogene. CDR3 length: 15 amino acids. The CDR3 reads CASRPITPSTDTQYF.

J is TRBJ2-5 and V is TRBV3-1; without DNA, the TCRdb call of TRBD2 cannot be checked. This CDR3 has 15 residues. In germline, CDR1 is LGHDT, CDR2 YNNKEL (reference sequence). The CDR3: CASSLTSGTRETQYF.

The CDR3 is CASSSMTSDTGELFF. The V and J genes are TRBV11-2 and TRBJ2-2; TCRdb outputs TRBD2, but without DNA this stays unchecked. The CDR3 totals 15 residues. The V gene's germline CDR1 is SGHAT and CDR2 FQNNGV.

The V call is TRBV18, the J call TRBJ2-5; TCRdb gives TRBD1 as the D gene, but with no DNA this cannot be confirmed. The CDR3 runs to 15 residues. Germline V gene sequence: CDR1 KGHSH, CDR2 LQKENI. The CDR3 sequence: CASSARRDHRETQYF.